The clone carrying this T cell receptor beta chain occurred a few times. These data come from a study of identical twins. V lost 2 bases, J lost 4 bases, and 6 bases stayed unmatched. Germline V gene sequence: CDR1 MNHEY, CDR2 SVGEGT. The length of the CDR3 is 17 residues. TCRdb called the 5' RACE reads again in MiXCR, with one record for every CDR3 protein. The sample includes hundreds of thousands of distinct CDR3 sequences, 9% to 15% seen only once; the top ten take under 2%. These data were also filed under a second study, of yellow fever vaccine responses in identical twins. That study reports: On the reported evidence, twins' vaccine T cell responses seemed partly convergent and partly personalized.

This chain connects TRBV6-2 or TRBV6-3 to TRBJ2-5; TRBD2 agrees at 14 bases. The sample taken for sequencing was PBMCs. The receptor comes from a woman aged 18-35 years in good health. The CDR3, as DNA: TGTGCCAGCAGTTACGAACTCGGGACTAGCGGGAGAGAGACCCAGTACTTC. Translating it yields CASSYELGTSGRETQYF.